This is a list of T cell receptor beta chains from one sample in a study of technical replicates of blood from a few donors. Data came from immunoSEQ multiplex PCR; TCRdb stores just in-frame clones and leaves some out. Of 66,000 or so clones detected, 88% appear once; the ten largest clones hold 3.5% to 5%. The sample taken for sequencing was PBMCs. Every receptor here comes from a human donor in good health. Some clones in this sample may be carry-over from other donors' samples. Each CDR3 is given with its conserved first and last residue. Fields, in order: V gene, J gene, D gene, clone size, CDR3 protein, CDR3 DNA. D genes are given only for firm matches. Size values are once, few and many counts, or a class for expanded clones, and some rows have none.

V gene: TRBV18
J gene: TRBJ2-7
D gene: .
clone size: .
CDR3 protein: CASSQTAWFEQYF
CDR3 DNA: TGTGCCAGCTCCCAGACAGCCTGGTTCGAGCAGTACTTC

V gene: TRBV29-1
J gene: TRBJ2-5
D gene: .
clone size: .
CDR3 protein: CSVEGAGETQYF
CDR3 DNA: TGCAGCGTTGAGGGGGCTGGAGAGACCCAGTACTTC

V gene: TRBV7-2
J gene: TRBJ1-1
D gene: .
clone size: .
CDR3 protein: CASRQTGYTEAFF
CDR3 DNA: TGTGCCAGCAGACAAACGGGGTACACTGAAGCTTTCTTT

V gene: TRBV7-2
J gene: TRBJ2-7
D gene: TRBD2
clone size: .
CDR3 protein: CASRPAGVLPEQYF
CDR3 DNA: TGTGCCAGCAGACCAGCGGGGGTCCTCCCCGAGCAGTACTTC

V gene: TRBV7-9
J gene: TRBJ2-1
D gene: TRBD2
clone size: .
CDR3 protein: CASSRGLAGGSSYNEQFF
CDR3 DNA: TGTGCCAGCAGCCGCGGACTAGCGGGAGGAAGCTCCTACAATGAGCAGTTCTTC

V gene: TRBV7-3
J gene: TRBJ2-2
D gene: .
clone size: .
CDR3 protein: CASSPSQRLNTGELFF
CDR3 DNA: TGTGCCAGCAGCCCCTCCCAGCGGTTGAACACCGGGGAGCTGTTTTTT

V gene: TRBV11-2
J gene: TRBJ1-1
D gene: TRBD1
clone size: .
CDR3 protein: CASSHRQGMGNTEAFF
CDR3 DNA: TGTGCCAGCAGCCATAGACAGGGAATGGGGAACACTGAAGCTTTCTTT

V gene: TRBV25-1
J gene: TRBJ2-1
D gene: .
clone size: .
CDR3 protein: CASSESTGLQNEQFF
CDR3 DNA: TGTGCCAGCAGTGAAAGTACCGGACTACAAAATGAGCAGTTCTTC

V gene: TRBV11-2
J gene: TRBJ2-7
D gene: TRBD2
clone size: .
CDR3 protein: CASSSGLADEQYF
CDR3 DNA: TGTGCCAGCAGCTCGGGACTAGCGGACGAGCAGTACTTC

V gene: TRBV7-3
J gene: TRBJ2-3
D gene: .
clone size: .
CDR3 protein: CASSVGSGAQYF
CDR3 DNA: TGTGCCAGCAGTGTCGGGTCGGGTGCGCAGTATTTT

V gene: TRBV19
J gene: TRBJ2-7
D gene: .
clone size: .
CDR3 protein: CASSSRQGYEQYF
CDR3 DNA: TGTGCCAGTAGTAGTCGGCAGGGATACGAGCAGTACTTC

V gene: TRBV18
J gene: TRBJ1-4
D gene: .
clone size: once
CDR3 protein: CASSPVPGNEKLFF
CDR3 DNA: TGTGCCAGCTCACCAGTACCAGGAAATGAAAAACTGTTTTTT

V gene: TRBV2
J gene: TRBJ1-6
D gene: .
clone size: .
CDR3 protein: CASSGGRGLNSPLHF
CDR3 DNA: TGTGCCAGCAGTGGAGGGAGAGGCCTAAATTCACCCCTCCACTTT

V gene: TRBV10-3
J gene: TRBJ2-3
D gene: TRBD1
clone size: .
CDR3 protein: CAIKNTGASTDTQYF
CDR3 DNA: TGTGCCATCAAGAATACAGGGGCTAGCACAGATACGCAGTATTTT

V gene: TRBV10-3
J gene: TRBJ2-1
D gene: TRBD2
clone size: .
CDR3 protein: CAISSSTSGRFNEQFF
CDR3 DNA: TGTGCCATCAGTTCGAGCACTAGCGGGAGGTTCAATGAGCAGTTCTTC

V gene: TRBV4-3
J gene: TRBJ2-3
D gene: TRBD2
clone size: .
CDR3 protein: CASSQDRASGGLDTQYF
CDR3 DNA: TGCGCCAGCAGCCAAGATCGGGCTAGCGGGGGGCTGGATACGCAGTATTTT

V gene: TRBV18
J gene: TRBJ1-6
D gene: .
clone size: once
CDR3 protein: CASSPPPGAYNSPLHF
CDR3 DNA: TGTGCCAGCTCACCACCGCCGGGGGCCTATAATTCACCCCTCCACTTT

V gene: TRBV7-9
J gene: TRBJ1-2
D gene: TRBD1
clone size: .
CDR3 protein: CASSYPGQGYYGYTF
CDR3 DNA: TGTGCCAGCAGCTACCCGGGACAGGGGTACTATGGCTACACCTTC

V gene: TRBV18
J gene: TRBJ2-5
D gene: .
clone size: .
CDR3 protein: CASSLDRQETQYF
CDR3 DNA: TGTGCCAGCTCACTCGACAGACAAGAGACCCAGTACTTC

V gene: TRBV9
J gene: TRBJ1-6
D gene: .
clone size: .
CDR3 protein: CASSARDTNNSPLHF
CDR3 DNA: TGTGCCAGCAGCGCCCGGGACACCAATAATTCACCCCTCCACTTT

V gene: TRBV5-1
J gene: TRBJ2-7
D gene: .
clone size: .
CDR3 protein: CASSREREQYF
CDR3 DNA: TGCGCCAGCAGCAGAGAGCGCGAGCAGTACTTC

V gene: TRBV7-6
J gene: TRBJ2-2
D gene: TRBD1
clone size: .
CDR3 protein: CASSYWVGTGSWTGELFF
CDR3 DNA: TGTGCCAGCAGCTATTGGGTAGGGACAGGGTCATGGACCGGGGAGCTGTTTTTT